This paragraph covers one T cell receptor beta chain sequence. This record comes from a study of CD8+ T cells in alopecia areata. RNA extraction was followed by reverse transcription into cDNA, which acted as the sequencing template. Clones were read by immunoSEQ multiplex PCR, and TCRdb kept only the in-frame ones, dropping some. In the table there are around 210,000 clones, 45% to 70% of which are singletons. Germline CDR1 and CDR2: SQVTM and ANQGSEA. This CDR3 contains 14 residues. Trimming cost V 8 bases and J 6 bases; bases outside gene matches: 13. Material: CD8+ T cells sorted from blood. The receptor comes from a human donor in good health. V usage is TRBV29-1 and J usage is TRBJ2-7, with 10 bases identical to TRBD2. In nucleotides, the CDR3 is TGCAGCAGATCCCGGGACAGCGGGGGGGGCGAGCAGTACTTC. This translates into CSRSRDSGGGEQYF.